This is a list of T cell receptor beta chains from one sample in a study of cytomegalovirus exposure and HLA in healthy donors. Measured with immunoSEQ multiplex PCR; TCRdb has only the in-frame clones, and not every one. The sample carries around 180,000 clones, about four fifths recorded once. Sequenced: PBMCs. The receptor source for this set is a male donor in good health and CMV-seronegative. CDR3s include the opening cysteine and the closing phenylalanine or tryptophan. The D gene is left open where the match is weak. Part of the rows lack a size; the others show once, few, many or a class for expanded clones.

V gene: TRBV5-4; clone size: .; D gene: TRBD1; J gene: TRBJ2-7; CDR3 protein: CASSGRQGDDEQYF; CDR3 DNA: TGTGCCAGCAGCGGGAGACAGGGAGACGACGAGCAGTACTTC
V gene: TRBV6-6; clone size: .; D gene: TRBD1; J gene: TRBJ1-4; CDR3 protein: CASSYGTGGVEKLFF; CDR3 DNA: TGTGCCAGCAGTTACGGTACAGGGGGGGTTGAAAAACTGTTTTTT
V gene: TRBV28; clone size: .; D gene: TRBD2; J gene: TRBJ2-3; CDR3 protein: CASTVTSGGARVEEDTQYF; CDR3 DNA: TGTGCCAGCACCGTGACTAGCGGGGGGGCCAGGGTAGAGGAAGATACGCAGTATTTT
V gene: TRBV6-1; clone size: once; D gene: TRBD1; J gene: TRBJ1-5; CDR3 protein: CASSEITGGSQPQHF; CDR3 DNA: TGTGCCAGCAGTGAAATAACAGGGGGGAGTCAGCCCCAGCATTTT
V gene: TRBV28; clone size: .; D gene: TRBD2; J gene: TRBJ2-6; CDR3 protein: CASRGGEQSSGANVLTF; CDR3 DNA: TGTGCCAGCAGGGGGGGGGAGCAGAGCTCTGGGGCCAACGTCCTGACTTTC
V gene: TRBV6-5; clone size: .; D gene: TRBD1; J gene: TRBJ1-2; CDR3 protein: CASSRPGQGAYGYTF; CDR3 DNA: TGTGCCAGCAGCCGCCCGGGACAGGGGGCATACGGCTACACCTTC
V gene: TRBV27; clone size: .; D gene: TRBD1; J gene: TRBJ2-7; CDR3 protein: CASSHPGGGEQYF; CDR3 DNA: TGTGCCAGCAGTCATCCAGGGGGTGGCGAGCAGTACTTC
V gene: TRBV11-2; clone size: .; D gene: TRBD1; J gene: TRBJ2-7; CDR3 protein: CASSRGQGLYEQYF; CDR3 DNA: TGTGCCAGCAGCAGAGGACAGGGCCTCTACGAGCAGTACTTC
V gene: TRBV7-9; clone size: .; D gene: .; J gene: TRBJ2-1; CDR3 protein: CASSLAGSDNEQFF; CDR3 DNA: TGTGCCAGCAGCTTAGCTGGTTCAGACAATGAGCAGTTCTTC
V gene: TRBV28; clone size: .; D gene: TRBD1; J gene: TRBJ1-1; CDR3 protein: CASSFLQGGRGEAFF; CDR3 DNA: TGTGCCAGCAGTTTTTTACAGGGGGGGCGAGGAGAAGCTTTCTTT
V gene: TRBV19; clone size: once; D gene: .; J gene: TRBJ2-2; CDR3 protein: CASRRPGVAGELFF; CDR3 DNA: TGTGCCAGTAGAAGACCAGGGGTGGCCGGGGAGCTGTTTTTT
V gene: TRBV5-1; clone size: .; D gene: .; J gene: TRBJ2-7; CDR3 protein: CASSLAGGAKGLEQYF; CDR3 DNA: TGCGCCAGCAGCTTGGCCGGCGGGGCCAAGGGCTTAGAGCAGTACTTC
V gene: TRBV7-2; clone size: .; D gene: TRBD2; J gene: TRBJ2-7; CDR3 protein: CASSLRAGGTAEQYF; CDR3 DNA: TGTGCCAGCAGCTTAAGAGCGGGGGGGACCGCCGAGCAGTACTTC
V gene: TRBV29-1; clone size: .; D gene: .; J gene: TRBJ1-2; CDR3 protein: CSVEGQGNYGYTF; CDR3 DNA: TGCAGCGTTGAGGGTCAGGGGAACTATGGCTACACCTTC
V gene: TRBV27; clone size: .; D gene: .; J gene: TRBJ2-7; CDR3 protein: CASSFRVPAYEQYF; CDR3 DNA: TGTGCCAGCAGTTTCAGGGTTCCGGCCTACGAGCAGTACTTC
V gene: TRBV29-1; clone size: .; D gene: TRBD1; J gene: TRBJ2-7; CDR3 protein: CSVWTGTYEQYF; CDR3 DNA: TGCAGCGTTTGGACAGGGACCTACGAGCAGTACTTC
V gene: TRBV4-3; clone size: .; D gene: .; J gene: TRBJ2-5; CDR3 protein: CASRGSLQETQYF; CDR3 DNA: TGCGCCAGCAGGGGGAGCCTCCAAGAGACCCAGTACTTC
V gene: TRBV5-1; clone size: few; D gene: .; J gene: TRBJ2-2; CDR3 protein: CASSLGFPAGELFF; CDR3 DNA: TGCGCCAGCAGCTTGGGGTTCCCAGCCGGGGAGCTGTTTTTT
V gene: TRBV28; clone size: .; D gene: TRBD2; J gene: TRBJ2-1; CDR3 protein: CASSKAGGVNEQFF; CDR3 DNA: TGTGCCAGCAGTAAAGCGGGGGGGGTCAATGAGCAGTTCTTC
V gene: TRBV9; clone size: few; D gene: .; J gene: TRBJ1-6; CDR3 protein: CASSVGGFDSPLHF; CDR3 DNA: TGTGCCAGCAGCGTAGGCGGGTTCGATTCACCCCTCCACTTT
V gene: TRBV6-1; clone size: .; D gene: .; J gene: TRBJ1-2; CDR3 protein: CASSDLLPGYTF; CDR3 DNA: TGTGCCAGCAGTGATCTCCTCCCTGGCTACACCTTC
V gene: TRBV10-2; clone size: .; D gene: TRBD2; J gene: TRBJ2-1; CDR3 protein: CAIREVDGLPNNEQFF; CDR3 DNA: TGCGCCATCCGGGAGGTAGATGGACTACCGAATAATGAGCAGTTCTTC